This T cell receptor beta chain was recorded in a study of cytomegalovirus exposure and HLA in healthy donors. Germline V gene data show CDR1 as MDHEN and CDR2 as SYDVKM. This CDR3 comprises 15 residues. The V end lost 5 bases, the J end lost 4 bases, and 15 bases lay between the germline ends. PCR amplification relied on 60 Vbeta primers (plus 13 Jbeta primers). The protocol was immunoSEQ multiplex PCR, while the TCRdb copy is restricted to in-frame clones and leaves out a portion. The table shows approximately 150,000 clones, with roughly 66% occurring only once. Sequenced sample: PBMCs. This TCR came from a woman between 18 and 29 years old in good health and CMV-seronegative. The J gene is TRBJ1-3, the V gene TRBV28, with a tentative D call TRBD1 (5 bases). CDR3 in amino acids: CASSPSGRVGNTIYF. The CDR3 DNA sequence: TGTGCCAGCAGTCCCTCAGGGCGCGTGGGAAACACCATATATTTT.